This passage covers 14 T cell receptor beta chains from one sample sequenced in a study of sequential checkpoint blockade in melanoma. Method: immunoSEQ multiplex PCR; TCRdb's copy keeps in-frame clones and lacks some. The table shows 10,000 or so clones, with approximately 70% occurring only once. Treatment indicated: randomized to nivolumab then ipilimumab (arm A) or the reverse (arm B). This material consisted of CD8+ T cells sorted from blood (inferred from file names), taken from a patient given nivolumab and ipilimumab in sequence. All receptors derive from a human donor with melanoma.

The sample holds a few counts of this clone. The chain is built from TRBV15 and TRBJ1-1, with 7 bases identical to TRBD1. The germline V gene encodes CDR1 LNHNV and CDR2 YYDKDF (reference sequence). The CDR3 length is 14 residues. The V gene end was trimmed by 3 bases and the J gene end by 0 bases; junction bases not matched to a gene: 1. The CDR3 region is CATSRDRMNTEAFF. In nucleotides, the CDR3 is TGTGCCACCAGCAGGGACAGGATGAACACTGAAGCTTTCTTT. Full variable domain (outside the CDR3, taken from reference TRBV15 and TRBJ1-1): DAMVIQNPRYQVTQFGKPVTLSCSQTLNHNVMYWYQQKSSQAPKLLFHYYDKDFNNEADTPDNFQSRRPNTSFCFLDIRSPGLGDTAMYLCATSRDRMNTEAFFGQGTRLTVV.

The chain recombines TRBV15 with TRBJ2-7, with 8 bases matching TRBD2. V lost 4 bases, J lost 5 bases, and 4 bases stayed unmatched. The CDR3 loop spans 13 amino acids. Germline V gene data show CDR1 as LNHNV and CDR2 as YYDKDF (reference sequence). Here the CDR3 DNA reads TGTGCCACCAGCACCCGCGGGGGGCACGAGCAGTACTTC. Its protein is CATSTRGGHEQYF.

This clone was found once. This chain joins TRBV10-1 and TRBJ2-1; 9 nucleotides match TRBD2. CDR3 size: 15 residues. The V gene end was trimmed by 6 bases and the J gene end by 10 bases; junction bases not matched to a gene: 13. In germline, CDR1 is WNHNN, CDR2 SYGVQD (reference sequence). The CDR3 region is CASSPPGLAGWEQFF. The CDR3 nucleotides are TGCGCCAGCAGCCCCCCGGGGCTAGCGGGATGGGAGCAGTTCTTC.

The CDR3 coding sequence is TGCGCCAGCAGCCAAGTTTTGACTGGGACAGGGCATCAGCCCCAGCATTTT. It is translated as CASSQVLTGTGHQPQHF. V is TRBV4-3 and J is TRBJ1-5; 9 bases agree with TRBD1. The junction had 9 bases not matched to a gene; V was cut back by 1 base and J by 5 bases. The germline V gene has CDR1 LGHNA and CDR2 YSLEER. This CDR3 contains 17 residues.

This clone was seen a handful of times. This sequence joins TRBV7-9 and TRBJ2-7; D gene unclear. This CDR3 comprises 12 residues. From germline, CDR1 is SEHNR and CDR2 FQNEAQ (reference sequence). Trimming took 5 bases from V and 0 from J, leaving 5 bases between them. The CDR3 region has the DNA TGTGCCAGCAGCCTCGTCTCCTACGAGCAGTACTTC. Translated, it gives CASSLVSYEQYF.

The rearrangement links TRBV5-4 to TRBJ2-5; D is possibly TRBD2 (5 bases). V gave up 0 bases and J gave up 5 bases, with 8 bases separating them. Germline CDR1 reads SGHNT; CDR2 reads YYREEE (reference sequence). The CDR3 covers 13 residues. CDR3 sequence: CASSLEPGETQYF. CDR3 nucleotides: TGTGCCAGCAGCTTGGAGCCGGGGGAGACCCAGTACTTC.

CDR3 bases: TGTGCCAGCAGCTTGAGGAGGTTTTCACTGAATTCACCCCTCCACTTT. Translation gives CASSLRRFSLNSPLHF. The V gene is TRBV7-2, the J gene TRBJ1-6; no reliable D call. The CDR3 runs to 16 residues. The V gene lost 3 bases and the J gene lost 7 bases, with 16 bases spanning the gap. From germline, CDR1 is SGHTA and CDR2 FQGNSA. The complete variable domain, with remaining parts taken from reference TRBV7-2 and TRBJ1-6, reads GAGVSQSPSNKVTEKGKDVELRCDPISGHTALYWYRQSLGQGLEFLIYFQGNSAPDKSGLPSDRFSAERTGGSVSTLTIQRTQQEDSAVYLCASSLRRFSLNSPLHFGNGTRLTVT.

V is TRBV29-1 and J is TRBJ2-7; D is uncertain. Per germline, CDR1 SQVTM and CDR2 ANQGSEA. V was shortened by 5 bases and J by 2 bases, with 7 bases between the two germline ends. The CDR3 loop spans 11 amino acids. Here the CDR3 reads CSVSDTYEQYF. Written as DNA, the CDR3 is TGCAGCGTTTCCGACACCTACGAGCAGTACTTC.

CDR3 sequence: CASRGGRVTYEQYF. The CDR3 DNA reads TGTGCCAGCAGGGGAGGCAGGGTCACGTACGAGCAGTACTTC. The V and J genes are TRBV2 and TRBJ2-7; a possible D gene is TRBD2 (6 bases). CDR1 is SNHLY and CDR2 is FYNNEI in the germline V gene. The ends were cut back, 6 bases at V and 4 bases at J, with 16 bases in the middle. This CDR3 has 14 amino acids.

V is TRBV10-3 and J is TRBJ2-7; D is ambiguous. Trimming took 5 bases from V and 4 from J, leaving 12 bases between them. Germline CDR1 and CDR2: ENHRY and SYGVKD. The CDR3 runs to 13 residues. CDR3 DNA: TGTGCCATCAGTTTCGGGTCTCTTTACGAGCAGTACTTC. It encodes CAISFGSLYEQYF.

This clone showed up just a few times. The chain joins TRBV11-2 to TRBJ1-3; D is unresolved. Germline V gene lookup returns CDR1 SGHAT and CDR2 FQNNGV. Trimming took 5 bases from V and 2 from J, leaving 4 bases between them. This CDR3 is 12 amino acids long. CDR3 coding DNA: TGTGCCAGCAGCCCTACTGGAAACACCATATATTTT. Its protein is CASSPTGNTIYF.

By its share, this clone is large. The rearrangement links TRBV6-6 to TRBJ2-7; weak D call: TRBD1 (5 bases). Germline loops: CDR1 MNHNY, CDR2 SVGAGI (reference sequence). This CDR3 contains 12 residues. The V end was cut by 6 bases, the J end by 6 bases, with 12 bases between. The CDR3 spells CASRGQGLEQYF. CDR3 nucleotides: TGTGCCAGCAGAGGCCAGGGCCTCGAGCAGTACTTC.

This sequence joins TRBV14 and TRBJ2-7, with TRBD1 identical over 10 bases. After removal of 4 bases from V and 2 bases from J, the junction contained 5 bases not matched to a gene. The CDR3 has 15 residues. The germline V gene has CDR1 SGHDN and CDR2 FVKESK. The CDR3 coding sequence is TGTGCCAGCAGCCCCGGACAGGGGGGACCCTACGAGCAGTACTTC. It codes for CASSPGQGGPYEQYF.

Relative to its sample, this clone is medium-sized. The CDR3 DNA is TGTGCCAGCAGTAAGCTCGGGACAGGGTCCTACGAGCAGTACTTC. This codes for CASSKLGTGSYEQYF. V usage is TRBV6-1 and J usage is TRBJ2-7, with 9 bases aligning to TRBD1. Germline V gives CDR1 MNHNS, CDR2 SASEGT. V trimming: 5 bases; J trimming: 1 base; junction bases outside the gene matches: 6. CDR3 length: 15 residues.